This T cell receptor beta chain emerged from a study of Graves' ophthalmopathy and Graves' hyperthyroidism. General observations from the study: Blood was where most expanded thyroid clonotypes above 0.001 frequency also turned up.

The TCR beta CDR3 regions underwent amplification from RNA transcripts. A first-round RT-PCR used HTBI primers, followed by a second-round multiplex PCR. TCRdb used MiXCR to reprocess the multiplex PCR reads, holding one entry per CDR3 protein. The sample yields around 1.1 million distinct CDR3 sequences, roughly two fifths seen once. The germline gives CDR1 SNHLY, CDR2 FYNNEI. The CDR3 contains 16 residues. This clonotype has just one count. Its antigen is unidentified. The junction shows a germline mismatch at one end, possibly a read error. The receptor was isolated from an adult man with Graves' hyperthyroidism. Sequencing was performed on peripheral blood or thyroid tissue (not recorded which). This sequence joins TRBV2 and TRBJ1-4, with 7 bases identical to TRBD1. The chain's CDR3 is CASSELVGGVGKKPFF. Written as DNA, the CDR3 is TGTGCCAGCAGTGAACTTGTAGGGGGCGTAGGGAAAAAACCGTTTTTT. Full variable domain (rest looked up from reference TRBV2 and TRBJ1-4): EPEVTQTPSHQVTQMGQEVILRCVPISNHLYFYWYRQILGQKVEFLVSFYNNEISEKSEIFDDQFSVERPDGSNFTLKIRSTKLEDSAMYFCASSELVGGVGKKPFFGSGTQLSVL.